Presented here are 10 T cell receptor beta chains from one specimen sequenced in a study of identical twins. TCRdb re-called the 5' RACE reads with MiXCR, one entry per CDR3 protein. The table includes around 230,000 distinct CDR3 sequences, 6.5% detected once. The data were also submitted as part of a second study, on T cells expressing NK-cell markers.

Sequences were obtained from CD8+ T cells sorted from blood. Receptors originate from a woman aged 18-29 years in good health.

This clonotype came up many times. The gene calls are TRBV12-3 or TRBV12-4 and TRBJ2-1; possible D gene TRBD2, 5 bases. V lost 6 bases, J lost 7 bases, and 10 bases lay in between. CDR3 size: 12 residues. The CDR3 sequence is CASRSSRNEQFF. The DNA for the CDR3 is TGTGCCAGCAGGTCTAGCAGGAATGAGCAGTTCTTC.

This clonotype was seen repeatedly, ten times or more. This sequence joins TRBV7-9 and TRBJ2-7; D uncertain. Germline V lookup: CDR1 SEHNR, CDR2 FQNEAQ (reference sequence). Trimming took 10 bases from V and 1 from J, leaving 11 bases between them. The CDR3 loop spans 12 amino acids. This CDR3 is CATGLISYEQYF. In DNA, the CDR3 is TGTGCCACCGGCCTAATATCCTACGAGCAGTACTTC. The full variable domain, with the rest looked up from reference TRBV7-9 and TRBJ2-7, is DTGVSQNPRHKITKRGQNVTFRCDPISEHNRLYWYRQTLGQGPEFLTYFQNEAQLEKSRLLSDRFSAERPKGSFSTLEIQRTEQGDSAMYLCATGLISYEQYFGPGTRLTVT.

This sequence joins TRBV7-2 and TRBJ2-7, with 11 bases identical to TRBD2. CDR1 SGHTA and CDR2 FQGNSA come from the germline V gene. After removal of 4 bases from V and 3 bases from J, the junction contained 11 bases not matched to a gene. This CDR3 region has 17 residues. CDR3 in amino acids: CASSSGGGLAAFYEQYF. The DNA for the CDR3 is TGTGCCAGCAGCTCGGGAGGGGGACTAGCGGCCTTCTACGAGCAGTACTTC.

In its sample, this clonotype was seen a few times. The rearrangement joins TRBV6-1 to TRBJ2-7; TRBD2 matches 10 bases. V lost 5 bases to trimming and J lost 3 bases; unmatched junction nucleotides: 4. Per germline, CDR1 MNHNS and CDR2 SASEGT. CDR3 size: 14 residues. The CDR3 DNA is TGTGCCAGCAGTACCGGGACTAGCGACTACGAGCAGTACTTC. Encoded protein: CASSTGTSDYEQYF.

The chain has TRBV2 and TRBJ1-1; 9 positions match TRBD1. The CDR3 sequence is 14 residues long. V was clipped by 5 bases and J by 0 bases; unmatched bases: 1. The germline CDR1 and CDR2 sequences are SNHLY and FYNNEI. The CDR3 sequence: CASSNRGLNTEAFF. CDR3 nucleotide sequence: TGTGCCAGCAGTAACAGGGGGCTGAACACTGAAGCTTTCTTT. The full variable domain, completed using reference TRBV2 and TRBJ1-1, is EPEVTQTPSHQVTQMGQEVILRCVPISNHLYFYWYRQILGQKVEFLVSFYNNEISEKSEIFDDQFSVERPDGSNFTLKIRSTKLEDSAMYFCASSNRGLNTEAFFGQGTRLTVV.

This clonotype was recorded many times. The genes are TRBV5-5 and TRBJ2-2; D call uncertain. The V gene lost 6 bases and the J gene lost 4 bases, with 19 bases spanning the gap. Germline V gene lookup returns CDR1 SGHKS and CDR2 YYEKEE (reference sequence). The CDR3 covers 16 residues. The DNA of the CDR3 is TGTGCCAGCACCAATTCGTCAGGCAAACTCACCGGGGAGCTGTTTTTT. Protein: CASTNSSGKLTGELFF. The full variable domain, its missing parts supplied by reference TRBV5-5 and TRBJ2-2, is DAGVTQSPTHLIKTRGQQVTLRCSPISGHKSVSWYQQVLGQGPQFIFQYYEKEERGRGNFPDRFSARQFPNYSSELNVNALLLGDSALYLCASTNSSGKLTGELFFGEGSRLTVL.

This clonotype was detected many times. This chain links TRBV12-3 or TRBV12-4 with TRBJ1-2, with 7 bases aligning to TRBD1. The junction had 14 bases not matched to a gene; V was cut back by 3 bases and J by 7 bases. This CDR3 comprises 16 residues. CDR3 amino acids: CASSFPRQGRVSGYTF. The CDR3, as DNA: TGTGCCAGCAGTTTTCCACGACAGGGAAGGGTATCTGGCTACACCTTC.

This chain uses TRBV15 with TRBJ2-3, with D possibly TRBD1 on 5 matching bases. The ends were cut back, 0 bases at V and 7 bases at J, with 14 bases in the middle. The CDR3 has 15 amino acids. Germline CDR1 reads LNHNV; CDR2 reads YYDKDF (reference sequence). The CDR3 loop reads CATSRDPGLGNTQYF. The CDR3 coding sequence is TGTGCCACCAGCAGAGATCCAGGGCTGGGGAATACGCAGTATTTT.

In this sample, this clonotype turned up many times. The V gene is TRBV12-3 or TRBV12-4, the J gene TRBJ2-3; 10 positions agree with TRBD2. V shed 6 bases, J shed 2 bases, and the junction held 5 bases outside the gene matches. This CDR3 comprises 15 residues. CDR3 nucleotides: TGTGCCAGCAGCCCTGGACTAGCGGCCACAGATACGCAGTATTTT. It translates to CASSPGLAATDTQYF.

The count of this clonotype is one. The V gene is TRBV20-1, the J gene TRBJ2-3; D gene unclear. Trimming shortened V by 7 bases and J by 5 bases, and 13 bases separated the two germline ends. CDR3 length: 12 residues. Per the germline V gene, CDR1 is DFQATT and CDR2 is SNEGSKA (reference sequence). CDR3 in amino acids: CSVDDAGDTQYF. Written as DNA, the CDR3 is TGCAGTGTAGATGACGCCGGAGATACGCAGTATTTT.